This entry lists 15 T cell receptor beta chains sequenced from one sample in a study of beta chain features in type 1 diabetes. Study-wide findings and caveats: All four CD4+ subsets from Type 1 diabetes patients carried moderately but significantly shorter TCRB CDR3s.

These receptors' targets are unknown. All of the isolated RNA was reverse transcribed, so expressed TCRB transcripts were sequenced. Some clones are missing from TCRdb's copy, which holds only in-frame ones; the method was immunoSEQ multiplex PCR. This sample has roughly 700,000 clones; roughly 13% occur once, and the top ten carry roughly 0.022%. Sequencing used naive CD4+ T cells from blood. These receptors originate from a man between 18 and 29 years old with type 1 diabetes.

This clone turned up a few times. The same CDR3 arises from other DNA sequences in this sample as well. The V gene is TRBV19, the J gene TRBJ1-2, with a tentative D call TRBD1 (6 bases). CDR3 size: 12 residues. V was pared by 5 bases and J by 5 bases, with 9 bases between. From germline, CDR1 is LNHDA and CDR2 SQIVND (reference sequence). The CDR3 nucleotides read TGTGCCAGTAGTGGGCAGGGGTATGGCTACACCTTC. Translation gives CASSGQGYGYTF. The whole variable domain, filled in from reference TRBV19 and TRBJ1-2, reads DGGITQSPKYLFRKEGQNVTLSCEQNLNHDAMYWYRQDPGQGLRLIYYSQIVNDFQKGDIAEGYSVSREKKESFPLTVTSAQKNPTAFYLCASSGQGYGYTFGSGTRLTVV.

This chain links TRBV5-1 with TRBJ2-6; D is ambiguous. Trimming took 4 bases from V and 0 from J, leaving 11 bases between them. Per germline, CDR1 SGHRS and CDR2 YFSETQ. The CDR3 sequence is 16 residues long. CDR3: CASSQIRASGANVLTF. The CDR3 DNA follows: TGCGCCAGCAGCCAGATCAGAGCCTCTGGGGCCAACGTCCTGACTTTC.

This chain links TRBV7-9 with TRBJ1-2; the D is unclear. Germline lookup yields CDR1 SEHNR and CDR2 FQNEAQ (reference sequence). V shed 1 base and J shed 0 bases, with 9 bases lying between them. This CDR3 is built from 15 residues. As DNA, the CDR3 is TGTGCCAGCAGCTTAGTCGGGCAGACTAACTATGGCTACACCTTC. Protein sequence: CASSLVGQTNYGYTF.

The chain joins TRBV5-4 to TRBJ1-1; D is ambiguous. The CDR3 spans 12 residues. V was shortened by 3 bases and J by 1 base, with 4 bases between the two germline ends. Per the germline V gene, CDR1 is SGHNT and CDR2 is YYREEE (reference sequence). Here the CDR3 reads CASSYTNTEAFF. The CDR3 bases are TGTGCCAGCAGCTATACGAACACTGAAGCTTTCTTT.

The gene calls are TRBV7-2 and TRBJ2-7; D gene unclear. The germline V gene encodes CDR1 SGHTA and CDR2 FQGNSA. CDR3 size: 13 residues. Trimming removed 1 base from V and 9 bases from J, with 13 bases in between. CDR3 loop: CASSLGPNDGQYF. As DNA, the CDR3 is TGTGCCAGCAGCTTAGGTCCCAACGATGGGCAGTACTTC.

This clone was picked up a small number of times. The rearrangement links TRBV2 to TRBJ1-2, with 7 bases aligning to TRBD1. J was trimmed by 2 bases and V by 6 bases; bases with no gene match: 0. The CDR3 spans 12 residues. Germline V lookup: CDR1 SNHLY, CDR2 FYNNEI. The CDR3 here is CASRGQNYGYTF. CDR3 sequence (DNA): TGTGCCAGCAGGGGACAGAACTATGGCTACACCTTC.

This clone was recorded a few times. The chain links TRBV4-1 to TRBJ2-3; possible D gene TRBD1, 5 bases. The V and J ends lost 0 bases and 6 bases respectively, with 10 bases between them. The V gene's germline CDR1 is MGHRA and CDR2 YSYEKL. This CDR3 comprises 14 residues. The CDR3 here is CASSQDTAGDTQYF. Written as DNA, the CDR3 is TGCGCCAGCAGCCAAGACACCGCAGGGGATACGCAGTATTTT.

The chain joins TRBV2 to TRBJ1-1, with D perhaps matching TRBD1 (5 bases). The V and J ends lost 1 base and 5 bases respectively, with 11 bases between them. The V gene's germline CDR1 is SNHLY and CDR2 FYNNEI. This CDR3 spans 14 amino acids. The CDR3 is CASSEGGARTEAFF. The CDR3 nucleotides read TGTGCCAGCAGTGAAGGCGGGGCACGAACTGAAGCTTTCTTT.

The V and J genes are TRBV9 and TRBJ2-7, with TRBD2 identical over 9 bases. J gave up 2 bases and V 0 bases, and 6 bases lay outside the gene matches. Germline V gene lookup returns CDR1 SGDLS and CDR2 YYNGEE. CDR3 length: 16 amino acids. This CDR3 is CASSVGPSGDPYEQYF. In nucleotides, the CDR3 is TGTGCCAGCAGCGTAGGCCCTAGCGGGGATCCCTACGAGCAGTACTTC.

The V call is TRBV30, the J call TRBJ2-3; weak D call: TRBD1 (6 bases). The germline V and J ends were trimmed by 1 base and 3 bases, with 20 bases remaining between them. Germline V CDR1 and CDR2: GTSNPN, SVGIG (reference sequence). The CDR3 runs 17 residues. The CDR3 region has the DNA TGTGCCTGGAGTGCACGAAGAACCTACGACAGGACAGATACGCAGTATTTT. Translating it yields CAWSARRTYDRTDTQYF.

This clone was detected only a few times. The chain couples TRBV19 to TRBJ1-1, with D hard to call. Germline values: CDR1 LNHDA, CDR2 SQIVND (reference sequence). V lost 10 bases to trimming and J lost 0 bases, with 12 bases between them. The length of the CDR3 is 13 residues. Written as DNA, the CDR3 is TGTGCCACCAAAGACCGAATGAACACTGAAGCTTTCTTT. As protein: CATKDRMNTEAFF. The whole variable domain, filled in from reference TRBV19 and TRBJ1-1, reads DGGITQSPKYLFRKEGQNVTLSCEQNLNHDAMYWYRQDPGQGLRLIYYSQIVNDFQKGDIAEGYSVSREKKESFPLTVTSAQKNPTAFYLCATKDRMNTEAFFGQGTRLTVV.

The chain uses TRBV19 and TRBJ2-1; 9 positions match TRBD1. V lost 5 bases and J lost 5; bases outside the gene matches: 7. The length of the CDR3 is 15 residues. In germline, CDR1 is LNHDA, CDR2 SQIVND (reference sequence). This CDR3 reads CASSPPGQGHNEQFF. The CDR3 DNA sequence: TGTGCCAGTAGTCCTCCGGGACAGGGACACAATGAGCAGTTCTTC.

The rearrangement links TRBV2 to TRBJ2-7; TRBD2 agrees at 7 bases. V was pared by 5 bases and J by 2 bases, with 9 bases of the junction left unmatched. Germline values: CDR1 SNHLY, CDR2 FYNNEI. The CDR3 is made up of 15 amino acids. For the CDR3, the DNA is TGTGCCAGCAGTCTCGTTGGCGGGGGTACCTACGAGCAGTACTTC. Translation: CASSLVGGGTYEQYF.

This chain joins TRBV18 and TRBJ2-5; TRBD1 aligns across 7 bases. Germline CDR1 is KGHSH and CDR2 is LQKENI. The V gene end was trimmed by 6 bases and the J gene end by 1 base; junction bases not matched to a gene: 8. The CDR3 contains 15 residues. CDR3 region: CASSPRGTIQETQYF. Written as DNA, the CDR3 is TGTGCCAGCTCCCCCAGGGGGACCATCCAAGAGACCCAGTACTTC.

This clone appeared a few times. The chain is built from TRBV9 and TRBJ1-2; D is undetermined. This CDR3 spans 13 amino acids. V dropped 0 bases and J dropped 8 bases, with 11 bases sitting between them. Germline CDR1 reads SGDLS; CDR2 reads YYNGEE. The CDR3 DNA follows: TGTGCCAGCAGCGTAGAGGGTGTAGTGGGCTACACCTTC. Protein sequence: CASSVEGVVGYTF.